The rows below give T cell receptor beta chains drawn from one sample of a study of blood T cells in healthy people across ages. TCRdb redid the calling of the 5' RACE reads with MiXCR, one entry per CDR3 protein. The sample has some 900,000 distinct CDR3 sequences; around 48% are singletons. The sequenced material came from blood. These receptors were collected from a man aged 25-40 years in good health. Each CDR3 is given with its conserved first and last residue. The order of the fields is V gene, clone size, J gene, D gene, CDR3 DNA, CDR3 protein. D genes are given only for firm matches. The size of a clone is reported for some rows only, either as once, few or many, or as a class for expanded clones.

>TRBV20-1|.|TRBJ1-1|.
TGCAGTGCTCGGACTAGGAAGAACACTGAAGCTTTCTTT
CSARTRKNTEAFF
>TRBV28|many|TRBJ2-3|.
TGTGCCAGCATTAAAGAAAACGGACGAACAGATACGCAGTATTTT
CASIKENGRTDTQYF
>TRBV27|.|TRBJ1-4|.
TGTGCCAGCAGCGCAGCAGATGCAACTAATGAAAAACTGTTTTTT
CASSAADATNEKLFF
>TRBV5-5|.|TRBJ2-7|.
TGTGCCAGCAGCTTAAGACTCCTCTCCTACGAGCAGTACTTC
CASSLRLLSYEQYF
>TRBV7-2|.|TRBJ1-1|.
TGTGCCAGCAGCTTAGAACATTGGGACACTGAAGCTTTCTTT
CASSLEHWDTEAFF
>TRBV14|few|TRBJ2-3|TRBD1
TGTGCCAGCAGCACCCGGACAGGGGCGAGCACAGATACGCAGTATTTT
CASSTRTGASTDTQYF
>TRBV7-2|few|TRBJ2-1|.
TGTGCCAGCAGCTTAGCTTGTGAGCAGTTCTTC
CASSLACEQFF
>TRBV20-1|.|TRBJ1-2|TRBD1
TGCAGTGCTACGCCTTTAGGGGGCGATTACTATGGCTACACCTTC
CSATPLGGDYYGYTF
>TRBV6-1|.|TRBJ2-1|.
TGTGCCAGCACCTCCCCACAGAATGAGCAGTTCTTC
CASTSPQNEQFF
>TRBV10-3|.|TRBJ2-3|TRBD1
TGTGCCGTCAGGGGACAGCTTAGCACAGATACGCAGTATTTT
CAVRGQLSTDTQYF
>TRBV6-5|few|TRBJ2-3|TRBD2
TGTGCCAGCAGTTCCTATAGACTAGCGGCTAGCACAGATACGCAGTATTTT
CASSSYRLAASTDTQYF
>TRBV24-1|.|TRBJ1-5|.
TGTGCCACCAGTGATTTAGACGGCAATCAGCCCCAGCATTTT
CATSDLDGNQPQHF
>TRBV10-3|few|TRBJ2-3|.
TGTGCCATCAGTGACACCTCGGATACGCAGTATTTT
CAISDTSDTQYF
>TRBV7-2|.|TRBJ2-5|.
TGTGCCAGCAGCTCGGGGCCGGGAGAGACCCAGTACTTC
CASSSGPGETQYF
>TRBV5-6|.|TRBJ1-1|.
TGTGCCAGCAGCGAGGACAGGAACACTGAAGCTTTCTTT
CASSEDRNTEAFF
>TRBV7-2|few|TRBJ2-1|.
TGTGCCAGCAGCTTAGAAGGAGCAGGGTGGGACGAGCAGTTCTTC
CASSLEGAGWDEQFF
>TRBV15|few|TRBJ2-4|.
TGTGCCACCAGCAACCCGGTCGAGAGGGACATTCAGTACTTC
CATSNPVERDIQYF
>TRBV30|.|TRBJ2-7|.
TGTGCCTGGACCTCCATATCCTACGAGCAGTACTTC
CAWTSISYEQYF
>TRBV6-1|few|TRBJ1-6|TRBD1
TGTGCCAGCAGTGATCTTTTGAGGCTCGGACAGGCCACTACACCCCTCCACTTT
CASSDLLRLGQATTPLHF
>TRBV5-1|.|TRBJ2-5|.
TGCGCCAGCAGCCCCAGTGGGGTGGCAGAGATATCAGAGACCCAGTACTTC
CASSPSGVAEISETQYF
>TRBV4-1|.|TRBJ2-1|TRBD2
TGCGCCAGCAGTACTAGCGGGGGGGCAGGGGAGCAGTTCTTC
CASSTSGGAGEQFF
>TRBV13|once|TRBJ2-3|TRBD2
TGTGCCAGCAGCTTAGGTTTTAGCGGGGGGTTCCGAGATACGCAGTATTTT
CASSLGFSGGFRDTQYF
>TRBV20-1|.|TRBJ2-7|.
TGCAGTGCTAGAGATTTCAGGGTGGGCACCGACGAGCAGTACTTC
CSARDFRVGTDEQYF
>TRBV20-1|.|TRBJ1-2|.
TGCAGTGCTAGTCGGTTCCAAACTAACTATGGCTACACCTTC
CSASRFQTNYGYTF
>TRBV4-3|.|TRBJ1-1|.
TGCGCCAGCAGCCAAGGAAGGTTACTAGCTGAAGCTTTCTTT
CASSQGRLLAEAFF
>TRBV28|.|TRBJ2-7|.
TGTGCCAGCCGGCAGTTGAGGGAACTCTACGAGCAGTACTTC
CASRQLRELYEQYF
>TRBV7-9|few|TRBJ2-1|.
TGTGCCAGCAGCTTAATAGGCCAGTCGTTGAGGAATGAGCAGTTCTTC
CASSLIGQSLRNEQFF
>TRBV2|.|TRBJ1-1|.
TGTGCCAGCACCCCCGCGGGGGGGGTGAACGCTGAAGCTTTCTTT
CASTPAGGVNAEAFF
>TRBV6-5|.|TRBJ2-5|TRBD2
TGTGCCAGCAGTTACTCTAGCGGGACGTTACAAGAGACCCAGTACTTC
CASSYSSGTLQETQYF
>TRBV25-1|.|TRBJ2-1|TRBD1
TGTGCCAGCAGCGATTTAGGACAGGAATACAATGAGCAGTTCTTC
CASSDLGQEYNEQFF
>TRBV7-9|.|TRBJ1-4|.
TGTGCCAGCAGCCGCGGCAGTGGTGGGCGGACTAATGAAAAACTGTTTTTT
CASSRGSGGRTNEKLFF
>TRBV7-8|.|TRBJ2-7|.
TGTGCCACCAACCCGGGCAGCTACGAGCAGTACTTC
CATNPGSYEQYF
>TRBV6-2/TRBV6-3|.|TRBJ2-4|.
TGTGCCAGCACCCATTCCGGGACAACCAAAAACATTCAGTACTTC
CASTHSGTTKNIQYF
>TRBV4-2|.|TRBJ1-6|TRBD1
TGTGCCAGCAGCCAAGAGACAGGGACCTATAATTCACCCCTCCACTTT
CASSQETGTYNSPLHF
>TRBV7-2|.|TRBJ1-5|TRBD1
TGTGCCAGCAGCGCTAAGACAGGGGTGGATCAGCCCCAGCATTTT
CASSAKTGVDQPQHF
>TRBV6-2/TRBV6-3|.|TRBJ2-7|.
TGTGCCAGCAGTTACTCGAAAAGTCGACAGATCTCCCTCGAGCAGTACTTC
CASSYSKSRQISLEQYF
>TRBV28|.|TRBJ2-7|.
TGTGCCAGCAGTCATTCAAGCGAGGGCCTCTCCTACGAGCAGTACTTC
CASSHSSEGLSYEQYF
>TRBV4-1|once|TRBJ2-2|TRBD2
TGCGCCAGCAGCCAAGAGGGGCGGGGGGCCATTACCGGGGAGCTGTTTTTT
CASSQEGRGAITGELFF
>TRBV27|.|TRBJ2-7|.
TGTGCCAGCAGTTTAATGGTGGGATCCCACGAGCAGTACTTC
CASSLMVGSHEQYF
>TRBV12-3/TRBV12-4|.|TRBJ2-5|TRBD1
TGTGCCAGCAGGGACTCGACAGGGATACTCCAAGAGACCCAGTACTTC
CASRDSTGILQETQYF
>TRBV5-6|few|TRBJ1-2|.
TGTGCCAGCAGCTTGGCCCCCGATTATCCCTATGGCTACACCTTC
CASSLAPDYPYGYTF
>TRBV10-3|.|TRBJ1-1|TRBD1
TGTGCCATCTCGGGACAGGGCAGCGAAGCTTTCTTT
CAISGQGSEAFF
>TRBV7-9|few|TRBJ2-7|.
TGTGCCAGCAGCTTAGGACCGGAGGGCCTCTACGAGCAGTACTTC
CASSLGPEGLYEQYF
>TRBV5-1|few|TRBJ2-1|.
TGCGCCAGCAGCTTGTCCACGGGGCTCGAGCAGTTCTTC
CASSLSTGLEQFF
>TRBV7-2|.|TRBJ2-7|.
TGTGCCAGCAGCTTCGCGACCGGAGCGGGACAGGTTTTTGCCTACGAGCAGTACTTC
CASSFATGAGQVFAYEQYF
>TRBV5-6|.|TRBJ1-5|.
TGTGCCAGCAGCTTGAAAGAGGGCGGTCAGCCCCAGCATTTT
CASSLKEGGQPQHF
>TRBV4-2|few|TRBJ1-2|.
TGTGCCAGCAGCCACCCCGACAGTCGTTTCAACACCTTC
CASSHPDSRFNTF
>TRBV4-2|few|TRBJ2-4|TRBD1
TGTGCCAGCGGAGCCTCTATACAGGGGTCCCTAGCCAAAAACATTCAGTACTTC
CASGASIQGSLAKNIQYF
>TRBV9|.|TRBJ2-5|.
TGTGCCAGCAGCGTAACGGGGGGCTGGGAGACCCAGTACTTC
CASSVTGGWETQYF
>TRBV6-2/TRBV6-3|few|TRBJ2-7|.
TGTGCCAGCAGTTACTCAGACAGCTTCTCCTACGAGCAGTACTTC
CASSYSDSFSYEQYF
>TRBV25-1|.|TRBJ1-2|TRBD1
TGTGCCAGCAGCGACGAACCCGGGACAGGGCCCTATGGCTACACCTTC
CASSDEPGTGPYGYTF
>TRBV5-6|.|TRBJ2-3|.
TGTGCCAGCAGCCCCGGGACCGTAAAGGGTACGCAGTATTTT
CASSPGTVKGTQYF
>TRBV20-1|few|TRBJ2-4|.
TGCAGTGCTAGAGGTAGATACAGTCTAGCCAAAAACATTCAGTACTTC
CSARGRYSLAKNIQYF
>TRBV13|many|TRBJ1-2|.
TGTGCCAGCAGCTTAGGGGGGGTACTATTTGCCGGCTACACCTTC
CASSLGGVLFAGYTF
>TRBV12-3/TRBV12-4|few|TRBJ2-4|TRBD2
TGTGCCAGCAGTTTCTCTAGCGGTGGGGAGCAGTACTTC
CASSFSSGGEQYF